One and the same sample provided the 12 T cell receptor beta chains below, sequenced in a study of cytomegalovirus exposure and HLA in healthy donors. Sequencing used immunoSEQ multiplex PCR; TCRdb keeps in-frame clones, though not all of them. The sample records about 160,000 clones, 65% to 90% being singletons. The source material was PBMCs. The receptors originated from a young woman in good health and CMV-seronegative.

Turning to this clone: One end of the junction does not line up with germline, which may come from a read error. V usage is TRBV19 and J usage is TRBJ1-2; 7 bases are shared with TRBD1. Germline lookup yields CDR1 LNHDA and CDR2 SQIVND (reference sequence). The CDR3 runs 12 residues. The CDR3 DNA is TGTGCCGGTAGTGACAGGGATGGGGACTACACCTTC. It specifies CAGSDRDGDYTF.

The chain recombines TRBV7-6 with TRBJ1-6, with TRBD1 identical over 9 bases. V gave up 4 bases and J gave up 7 bases; unmatched junction bases: 8. Germline CDR1 SGHVS, CDR2 FNYEAQ. This CDR3 spans 16 amino acids. The CDR3 coding sequence is TGTGCCAGCAGCTCTACCCTAGACAGGGGGAATTCACCCCTCCACTTT. Its translation is CASSSTLDRGNSPLHF.

The chain couples TRBV6-1 to TRBJ2-1, with 11 bases lining up with TRBD2. V was pared by 3 bases and J by 7 bases, with 11 bases of the junction left unmatched. Germline V lookup: CDR1 MNHNS, CDR2 SASEGT. The CDR3 totals 17 residues. The CDR3 nucleotides are TGTGCCAGCAGTGATTTCCCCCTGACTAGCGGGAAGAATGAGCAGTTCTTC. The encoded protein is CASSDFPLTSGKNEQFF.

The rearrangement joins TRBV10-1 to TRBJ1-1, with 8 bases identical to TRBD1. The trim removed 8 bases at V and 9 bases at J, leaving 11 bases unmatched. Germline V gene sequence: CDR1 WNHNN, CDR2 SYGVQD (reference sequence). The CDR3 loop spans 13 amino acids. The CDR3 sequence: CASSTGEGRQAFF. The CDR3 DNA reads as TGCGCCAGCTCGACAGGGGAAGGGAGGCAAGCTTTCTTT.

The chain couples TRBV4-3 to TRBJ2-3; 10 bases are shared with TRBD1. The CDR3 runs 15 residues. The V and J ends lost 1 base and 10 bases, in that order; junction bases with no gene match: 8. CDR1 is LGHNA, CDR2 YSLEER, per germline. As DNA, the CDR3 is TGCGCCAGCAGCCAAGGGAGGACAGGGGGGTGGGCGCAGTATTTT. This encodes CASSQGRTGGWAQYF.

The chain carries TRBV5-6 and TRBJ1-1, with 11 bases that match TRBD1. V lost 3 bases, J lost 0 bases, and 10 bases stayed unmatched. Germline V lookup: CDR1 SGHDT, CDR2 YYEEEE. CDR3 length equals 18 residues. The CDR3, as DNA: TGTGCCAGCAGCTCCCCCGGGACAGGGGGAACCATGAACACTGAAGCTTTCTTT. Translation: CASSSPGTGGTMNTEAFF. Looking up the rest from reference TRBV5-6 and TRBJ1-1 gives the full variable domain: DAGVTQSPTHLIKTRGQQVTLRCSPKSGHDTVSWYQQALGQGPQFIFQYYEEEERQRGNFPDRFSGHQFPNYSSELNVNALLLGDSALYLCASSSPGTGGTMNTEAFFGQGTRLTVV.

The table lists this clone with a count of one. J is TRBJ1-1 and V is TRBV7-6, with 8 nucleotides matching TRBD1. Germline CDR1 and CDR2: SGHVS and FNYEAQ. With V trimmed by 3 bases and J by 4 bases, 4 bases remained unmatched. The CDR3 is 14 amino acids. The CDR3 DNA follows: TGTGCCAGCAGCTTCAGGGGGCCAAGCACTGAAGCTTTCTTT. This sequence encodes CASSFRGPSTEAFF. Full variable domain (rest looked up from reference TRBV7-6 and TRBJ1-1): GAGVSQSPRYKVTKRGQDVALRCDPISGHVSLYWYRQALGQGPEFLTYFNYEAQQDKSGLPNDRFSAERPEGSISTLTIQRTEQRDSAMYRCASSFRGPSTEAFFGQGTRLTVV.

This rearrangement joins TRBV6-1 to TRBJ1-4; the D is unclear. The V gene's germline CDR1 is MNHNS and CDR2 SASEGT. This CDR3 comprises 15 residues. V lost 0 bases, J lost 0 bases, and 5 bases lay in between. CDR3 protein: CASSEAAATNEKLFF. The DNA for the CDR3 is TGTGCCAGCAGTGAAGCAGCGGCAACTAATGAAAAACTGTTTTTT.

The chain employs TRBV2 and TRBJ1-1; 8 bases map to TRBD1. Trimming took 10 bases from V and 5 from J; bases not matched to a gene: 9. The length of the CDR3 is 13 residues. Germline V gene lookup returns CDR1 SNHLY and CDR2 FYNNEI. CDR3 loop: CATRTGRDTEAFF. The DNA of the CDR3 is TGTGCCACTCGGACAGGGCGGGATACTGAAGCTTTCTTT.

This chain connects TRBV4-3 to TRBJ2-3; 7 bases match TRBD1. Trimming at V came to 3 bases and at J to 1 base, leaving 4 bases not matched to a gene. This CDR3 is 15 amino acids long. Per the germline V gene, CDR1 is LGHNA and CDR2 is YSLEER. CDR3 sequence: CASSHPGQGTDTQYF. The DNA of the CDR3 is TGCGCCAGCAGCCACCCCGGACAGGGCACAGATACGCAGTATTTT.

The CDR3 nucleotides read TGTGCCAGCTCACCATCCGGGACAGGGGCATGGGAGACCCAGTACTTC. Its protein product is CASSPSGTGAWETQYF. The chain joins TRBV18 to TRBJ2-5; TRBD1 matches 10 bases. V lost 2 bases to trimming and J lost 5 bases; unmatched junction nucleotides: 8. The CDR3 has 16 amino acids. Germline lookup yields CDR1 KGHSH and CDR2 LQKENI.

The V gene is TRBV5-4, the J gene TRBJ2-2; D may be TRBD1 (6 bases). Trimming took off 0 bases at V and 8 bases at J, with 11 bases between the two ends. Germline CDR1 and CDR2: SGHNT and YYREEE (reference sequence). The CDR3 extends over 14 amino acids. The CDR3 spells CASSLVRGQGELFF. CDR3 DNA sequence: TGTGCCAGCAGCTTGGTCAGGGGTCAGGGGGAGCTGTTTTTT. Using reference TRBV5-4 and TRBJ2-2 for the parts outside the CDR3, the full variable domain is ETGVTQSPTHLIKTRGQQVTLRCSSQSGHNTVSWYQQALGQGPQFIFQYYREEENGRGNFPPRFSGLQFPNYSSELNVNALELDDSALYLCASSLVRGQGELFFGEGSRLTVL.